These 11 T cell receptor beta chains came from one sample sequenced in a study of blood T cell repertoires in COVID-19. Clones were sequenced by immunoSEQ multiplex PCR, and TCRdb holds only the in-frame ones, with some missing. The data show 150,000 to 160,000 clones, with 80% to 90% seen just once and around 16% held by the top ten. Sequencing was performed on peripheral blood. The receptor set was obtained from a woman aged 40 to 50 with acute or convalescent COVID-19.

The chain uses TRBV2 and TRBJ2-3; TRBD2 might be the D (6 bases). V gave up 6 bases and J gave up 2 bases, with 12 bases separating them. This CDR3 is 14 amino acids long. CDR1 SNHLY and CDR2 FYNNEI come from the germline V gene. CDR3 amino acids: CASRLGGVTDTQYF. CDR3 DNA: TGTGCCAGCAGACTTGGCGGGGTCACAGATACGCAGTATTTT.

CDR3 nucleotides: TGTGCCAGCAGTGAAGAAGGTAGCGGGGCCTACAATGAGCAGTTCTTC. Its protein is CASSEEGSGAYNEQFF. The chain uses TRBV2 and TRBJ2-1; 8 bases agree with TRBD2. Losses at the gene ends were 1 base for V and 2 bases for J; bases not matched to a gene: 4. The CDR3 extends over 16 amino acids. CDR1 SNHLY and CDR2 FYNNEI come from the germline V gene.

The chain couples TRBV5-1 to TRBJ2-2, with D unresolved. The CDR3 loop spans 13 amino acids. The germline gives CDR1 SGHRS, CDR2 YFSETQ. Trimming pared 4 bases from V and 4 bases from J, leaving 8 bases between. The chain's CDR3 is CASSIQSTGELFF. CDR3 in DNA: TGCGCCAGCAGCATACAAAGCACCGGGGAGCTGTTTTTT. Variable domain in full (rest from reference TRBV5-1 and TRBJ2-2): KAGVTQTPRYLIKTRGQQVTLSCSPISGHRSVSWYQQTPGQGLQFLFEYFSETQRNKGNFPGRFSGRQFSNSRSEMNVSTLELGDSALYLCASSIQSTGELFFGEGSRLTVL.

The CDR3, as DNA: TGTGCCAGCAGTTTATGGGGCGATGTGACCTACGAGCAGTACTTC. Translation gives CASSLWGDVTYEQYF. The gene calls are TRBV28 and TRBJ2-7; D is ambiguous. V lost 0 bases and J lost 2, with 11 bases in between. The CDR3 length is 15 residues. CDR1 MDHEN and CDR2 SYDVKM come from the germline V gene.

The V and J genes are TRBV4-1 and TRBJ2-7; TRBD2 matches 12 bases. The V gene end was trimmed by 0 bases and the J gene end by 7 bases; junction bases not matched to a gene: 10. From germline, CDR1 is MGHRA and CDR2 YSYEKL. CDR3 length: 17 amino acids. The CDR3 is CASSQEFLAGGPGEQYF. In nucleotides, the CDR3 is TGCGCCAGCAGCCAAGAATTTCTAGCGGGAGGGCCGGGGGAGCAGTACTTC.

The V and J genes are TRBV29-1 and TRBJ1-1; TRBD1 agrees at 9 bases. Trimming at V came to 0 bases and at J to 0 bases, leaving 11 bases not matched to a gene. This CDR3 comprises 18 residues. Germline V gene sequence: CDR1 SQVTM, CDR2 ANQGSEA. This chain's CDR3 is CSVEERGGQGLVNTEAFF. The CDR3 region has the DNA TGCAGCGTTGAAGAAAGAGGGGGACAGGGCTTGGTGAACACTGAAGCTTTCTTT.

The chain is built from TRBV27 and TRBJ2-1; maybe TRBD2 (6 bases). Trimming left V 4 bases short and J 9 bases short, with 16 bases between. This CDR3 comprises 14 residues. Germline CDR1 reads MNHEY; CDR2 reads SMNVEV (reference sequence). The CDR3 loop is CASSSILASVEQFF. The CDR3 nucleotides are TGTGCCAGCAGTTCAATACTAGCATCGGTTGAGCAGTTCTTC.

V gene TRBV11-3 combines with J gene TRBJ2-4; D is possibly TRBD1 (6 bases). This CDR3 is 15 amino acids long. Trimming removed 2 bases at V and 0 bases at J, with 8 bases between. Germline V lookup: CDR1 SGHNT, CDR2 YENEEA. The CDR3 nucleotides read TGTGCCAGCAGCTTACGAGGGGGAGCCAAAAACATTCAGTACTTC. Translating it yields CASSLRGGAKNIQYF.

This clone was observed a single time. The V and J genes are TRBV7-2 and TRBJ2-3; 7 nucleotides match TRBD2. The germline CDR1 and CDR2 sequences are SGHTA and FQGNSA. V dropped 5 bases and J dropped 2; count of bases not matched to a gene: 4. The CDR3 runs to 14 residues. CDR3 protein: CASSQTSFTDTQYF. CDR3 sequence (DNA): TGTGCCAGCAGCCAGACTAGCTTCACAGATACGCAGTATTTT.

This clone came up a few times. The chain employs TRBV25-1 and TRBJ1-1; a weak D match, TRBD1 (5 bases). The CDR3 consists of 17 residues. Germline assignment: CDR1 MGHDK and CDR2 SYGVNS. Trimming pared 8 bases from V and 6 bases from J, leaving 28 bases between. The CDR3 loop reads CASGPPRLTRGVAEAFF. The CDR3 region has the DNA TGTGCCAGCGGCCCGCCGAGATTAACACGGGGGGTCGCTGAAGCTTTCTTT. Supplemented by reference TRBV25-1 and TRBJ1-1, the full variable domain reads EADIYQTPRYLVIGTGKKITLECSQTMGHDKMYWYQQDPGMELHLIHYSYGVNSTEKGDLSSESTVSRIRTEHFPLTLESARPSHTSQYLCASGPPRLTRGVAEAFFGQGTRLTVV.

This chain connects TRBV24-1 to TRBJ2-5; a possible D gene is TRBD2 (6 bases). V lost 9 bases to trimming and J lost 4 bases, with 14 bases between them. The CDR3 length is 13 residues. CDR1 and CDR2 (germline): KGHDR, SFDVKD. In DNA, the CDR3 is TGTGCCACCGGGCCTAGCGAGATAGAGACCCAGTACTTC. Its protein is CATGPSEIETQYF.